This entry lists 20 T cell receptor beta chains sequenced from one sample in a study of siplizumab effects on memory and regulatory T cells. Coculturing at 37°C lasted about 6 days for the mixed lymphocyte reaction cells. Sequenced by immunoSEQ multiplex PCR; TCRdb stores in-frame clones only, minus some. The sample records roughly 11,000 clones, around half being singletons. No antigens are known for them. The sequenced sample consisted of CFSE-low (dividing) CD8+ T cells sorted from an allogeneic mixed lymphocyte reaction. The receptors were gathered from a human donor in good health; the cells came from an allogeneic mixed lymphocyte reaction. Some clones in this sample may be carry-over from other donors' samples.

This clone has just a few counts. A junction end diverges from the germline sequence, so it may reflect a read error. The chain uses TRBV7-7 and TRBJ2-5; D not certain. CDR1 and CDR2 from the germline V gene are SSHAT and FNYEAQ (reference sequence). This CDR3 has 13 residues. The CDR3 protein is CASSLFPQETQYF. The CDR3 DNA follows: TGTGCTAGCAGCTTATTTCCTCAAGAGACCCAGTACTTC. Combining the CDR3 with reference TRBV7-7 and TRBJ2-5 gives the whole variable domain GAGVSQSPRYKVTKRGQDVTLRCDPISSHATLYWYQQALGQGPEFLTYFNYEAQPDKSGLPSDRFSAERPEGSISTLTIQRTEQRDSAMYRCASSLFPQETQYFGPGTRLLVL.

For this clone: A read error likely explains this, since a far larger clone differs by one base. The CDR3: CARDWGGGGAQHF. The CDR3 region has the DNA TGCGCCAGAGATTGGGGAGGCGGGGGGGCCCAGCATTTT. The V gene is TRBV23-1, the J gene TRBJ1-5, with D maybe TRBD1 (5 bases). TRBV23-1 falls under the ORF class, with uncertain function. V shed 9 bases and J shed 11 bases, with 20 bases lying between them. The CDR3 loop spans 13 amino acids.

The chain links TRBV7-9 to TRBJ2-5; tentatively, D is TRBD2 (5 bases). The end of the DNA aligns better with TRBJ2-7, so the J call may be wrong. Germline V gives CDR1 SEHNR, CDR2 FQNEAQ (reference sequence). The CDR3 extends over 14 amino acids. CDR3 in DNA: TGTGCCAGCAGCGAAACTAGTCTCCCTTACGAGCAGTACTTC. As protein: CASSETSLPYEQYF.

A few counts support this clone. V gene TRBV7-8 combines with J gene TRBJ2-5; the D is unclear. CDR3 length: 14 amino acids. The V end was cut by 5 bases, the J end by 2 bases, with 12 bases between. In germline, CDR1 is SGHVS, CDR2 FQNEAQ. CDR3 protein: CASSGPPIQETQYF. CDR3 nucleotides: TGTGCCAGCAGCGGTCCTCCCATACAAGAGACCCAGTACTTC.

V gene TRBV7-7 combines with J gene TRBJ2-2; 7 bases fit TRBD2. This CDR3 has 15 amino acids. J lost 7 bases, V lost 4 bases, and 9 bases had no gene match. The germline CDR1 and CDR2 sequences are SSHAT and FNYEAQ (reference sequence). CDR3: CASSSDLREGGELFF. In DNA, the CDR3 is TGTGCCAGCAGCTCCGACCTCAGGGAGGGCGGGGAGCTGTTTTTT.

The chain employs TRBV19 and TRBJ2-5; D not resolved. The CDR3 runs 15 residues. Trimming cost V 1 base and J 0 bases, with 9 bases left between them. Looked up from germline, CDR1 is LNHDA and CDR2 is SQIVND (reference sequence). The CDR3 is CASSIGAADQETQYF. Here the CDR3 DNA reads TGTGCCAGTAGTATAGGTGCGGCGGACCAAGAGACCCAGTACTTC. Using reference TRBV19 and TRBJ2-5 for the parts outside the CDR3, the full variable domain is DGGITQSPKYLFRKEGQNVTLSCEQNLNHDAMYWYRQDPGQGLRLIYYSQIVNDFQKGDIAEGYSVSREKKESFPLTVTSAQKNPTAFYLCASSIGAADQETQYFGPGTRLLVL.

J is TRBJ2-7 and V is TRBV6-1; possibly TRBD1 for D (6 bases). CDR3 size: 13 residues. Germline V gene lookup returns CDR1 MNHNS and CDR2 SASEGT. Trimming pared 7 bases from V and 7 bases from J, leaving 17 bases between. The CDR3 protein is CASNTLGALEQYF. CDR3 coding DNA: TGTGCCAGCAACACGTTGGGGGCCCTGGAGCAGTACTTC.

This clone is judged medium-sized. The chain joins TRBV19 to TRBJ2-1; D is possibly TRBD1 (6 bases). CDR1 LNHDA and CDR2 SQIVND come from the germline V gene (reference sequence). V lost 3 bases to trimming and J lost 0 bases, with 9 bases between them. The CDR3 length is 15 residues. DNA of the CDR3: TGTGCCAGTAGTATGACGGGACACTCCTACAATGAGCAGTTCTTC. This gives the protein CASSMTGHSYNEQFF.

A remark on this clone: At one end, the junction sequence differs from germline, possibly due to a read error. V is TRBV7-7 and J is TRBJ2-7, with D tentatively TRBD1 (5 bases). This CDR3 region has 13 residues. Germline lookup yields CDR1 SSHAT and CDR2 FNYEAQ (reference sequence). CDR3 protein: CASSPGISYEQYF. CDR3 in DNA: TGTGCTAGCAGCCCAGGGATCTCCTACGAGCAGTACTTC.

Of note for this clone: This may arise from a read error, as a much more abundant clone is one base away. The rearrangement links TRBV4-2 to TRBJ1-3; 8 bases fit TRBD1. Trimming took 5 bases from V and 8 from J; bases not matched to a gene: 8. The CDR3 extends over 14 amino acids. CDR1 is LGHNA and CDR2 is YNFKEQ in the germline V gene. In DNA, the CDR3 is TGTGCCAGCAGCTACCCGGACAGGGCCGACACCATATATTTT. Translation gives CASSYPDRADTIYF.

This chain joins TRBV27 and TRBJ2-5; TRBD1 matches at 7 bases. Trimming at V came to 5 bases and at J to 1 base, leaving 7 bases not matched to a gene. The germline V gene has CDR1 MNHEY and CDR2 SMNVEV (reference sequence). CDR3 size: 15 residues. Written as DNA, the CDR3 is TGTGCCAGCAGTCCACCCGGGACAGTCCAAGAGACCCAGTACTTC. Amino acids: CASSPPGTVQETQYF.

This clone was counted a few times. The chain recombines TRBV27 with TRBJ2-5; TRBD2 matches at 11 bases. V gave up 5 bases and J gave up 9 bases; unmatched junction bases: 14. Germline CDR1 is MNHEY and CDR2 is SMNVEV (reference sequence). The CDR3 is 16 amino acids. The chain's CDR3 is CASSNLGTSGPGAQYF. In DNA, the CDR3 is TGTGCCAGCAGTAACCTCGGGACTAGCGGTCCAGGGGCCCAGTACTTC.

The chain employs TRBV30 and TRBJ2-7, with a possible D match to TRBD2 (5 bases). This CDR3 is built from 13 residues. Germline assignment: CDR1 GTSNPN and CDR2 SVGIG (reference sequence). Between the trimmed V and J ends, which lost 2 bases and 2 bases, there was a span of 10 bases. DNA for the CDR3: TGTGCCTGGAGTTACGACGGGACCTACGAGCAGTACTTC. The encoded protein is CAWSYDGTYEQYF.

This clone has a handful of counts. This rearrangement joins TRBV6-5 to TRBJ1-1, with a tentative D call TRBD1 (6 bases). Trimming shortened V by 4 bases and J by 0 bases, and 12 bases separated the two germline ends. Germline CDR1 is MNHEY and CDR2 is SVGAGI. The CDR3 spans 15 residues. The CDR3 loop reads CASSSPDRLNTEAFF. DNA for the CDR3: TGTGCCAGCAGTTCGCCGGACAGACTGAACACTGAAGCTTTCTTT.

The rearrangement uses TRBV7-2 and TRBJ2-7, with D perhaps TRBD2 (7 bases). The CDR3 is 15 residues long. CDR1 and CDR2 from the germline V gene are SGHTA and FQGNSA. Trimming shortened V by 7 bases and J by 4 bases, and 20 bases separated the two germline ends. CDR3 region: CASKNGGGSLYEQYF. The CDR3 DNA is TGTGCCAGCAAAAACGGGGGCGGGAGTTTGTACGAGCAGTACTTC.

The chain joins TRBV28 to TRBJ2-3; weak D call: TRBD1 (6 bases). Deletions cut 5 bases from V and 4 bases from J, with 22 bases between. The CDR3 covers 17 residues. The germline V gene has CDR1 MDHEN and CDR2 SYDVKM. CDR3 in amino acids: CASSQLQPQGWSDTQYF. CDR3 in DNA: TGTGCCAGCAGTCAGCTTCAACCTCAGGGGTGGTCAGATACGCAGTATTTT.

CDR3 protein: CASSYSSFGGNEQFF. CDR3 bases: TGTGCCAGCAGTTACTCTTCCTTCGGAGGCAATGAGCAGTTCTTC. The rearrangement uses TRBV6-6 and TRBJ2-1; D may be TRBD2 (5 bases). The V gene lost 0 bases and the J gene lost 6 bases, with 12 bases spanning the gap. The CDR3 has 15 residues. The germline gives CDR1 MNHNY, CDR2 SVGAGI (reference sequence).

The chain has TRBV11-2 and TRBJ2-7; D not certain. Germline V gives CDR1 SGHAT, CDR2 FQNNGV. V lost 8 bases to trimming and J lost 0 bases, with 14 bases between them. The CDR3 has 14 amino acids. CDR3 amino acids: CASSAYNPSYEQYF. The DNA for the CDR3 is TGTGCCAGCTCAGCTTACAACCCCTCCTACGAGCAGTACTTC.

This clone qualifies as medium-sized (0.01 to 0.1%). CDR3 sequence reads: CASSISGLSSYNEQFF. The CDR3 DNA reads as TGTGCCAGTAGTATATCAGGCCTGAGCTCCTACAATGAGCAGTTCTTC. V usage is TRBV19 and J usage is TRBJ2-1; D call uncertain. The CDR3 runs 16 residues. The germline gives CDR1 LNHDA, CDR2 SQIVND (reference sequence). V lost 2 bases, J lost 0 bases, and 11 bases lay in between.

CDR3 sequence: CASRTLSTGLSYEQYF. The CDR3 DNA reads TGTGCCAGCCGAACCTTATCGACAGGCCTCTCCTACGAGCAGTACTTC. The chain couples TRBV27 to TRBJ2-7, with D tentatively TRBD1 (6 bases). Trimming cost V 8 bases and J 0 bases, with 20 bases left between them. The CDR3 loop spans 16 amino acids. Looked up from germline, CDR1 is MNHEY and CDR2 is SMNVEV (reference sequence).